The entry that follows covers one TCR beta chain sequence. The table lists this clone with a few counts. Its antigen is not yet known. Qualities for individual bases were not recorded, and no much larger clone is one base off. Libraries came from the immunoSEQ multiplex PCR assay. For the multiplex PCR, a mixture combining 60 forward primers for TCR Vbeta segments and 13 reverse primers for TCR Jbeta segments was used. Amplification of the CDR3 region of rearranged TCR beta genes was performed with a multiplex PCR assay on genomic DNA. The Illumina HiSeq System was used to sequence the amplified TCR beta libraries as 87-base-pair reads. As for the authors' bioinformatics: A later analysis tallied 75 million to 95 million unique TCR beta chains across the 610 or so repertoires, and around 9.9 million of those chains were shared by two or more donors. To remove PCR and sequencing errors, raw reads were error-corrected and collapsed into unique sequences using a nearest-neighbor algorithm that merged closely related sequences. Alignment of CDR3 sequences to IMGT reference sequences was used to assign V, D and J gene segments. For a sequence to be retained, a match of at least six nucleotides to both a V gene segment and a J gene segment was required. Rearrangements were called productive when the CDR3 lacked stop codons and stayed in frame with V and J; all others were non-productive. Following IMGT convention, CDR3 was defined as the stretch from the second conserved V-encoded cysteine up to the conserved J-encoded phenylalanine. The earlier analysis of about 610 of the donors excluded any sequence lacking an unambiguous match to a single V gene segment. An earlier analysis of several hundred of the donors called V segments functional above 56.7% productive rearrangements and segregating when the between-donor standard deviation exceeded 5%. A statistical classification framework was built to diagnose cytomegalovirus status from the catalog of TCR beta chain sequences. In a later analysis, V and J genes were assigned by comparing TCR nucleotide sequences against IMGT/GENE-DB human TR gene sequences. A later analysis assigned CDR3 sequences and most-parsimonious VDJ recombination scenarios with the TCRdist pipeline. A later analysis defined each TCR beta chain by its CDR3 amino acid sequence plus V-gene family, and excluded reads lacking a unique V-gene family. In a later analysis, around 650 highly shared, low-generation-probability nucleotide sequences were removed to address suspected cross-contamination and a sequencing artifact. In a later analysis, a clonal expansion index for each public chain was calculated from normalized within-repertoire ranks of inferred template counts. A later analysis computed generation probabilities with a VDJ recombination model fitted to out-of-frame rearrangements, and checked the results against IGoR. A later analysis scored TCR-TCR, TCR-HLA and TCR-CMV co-occurrence with hypergeometric tests, applying a repertoire-size bias correction to TCR pairs. To estimate false discovery rates, a later analysis permuted the HLA or CMV assignments 20 times. A later analysis grouped co-occurring TCRs with DBSCAN, adding TCRdist sequence similarity when clustering within HLA-allele-positive subsets. Co-occurrence clustering excluded repertoires with fewer than 30,000 or more than 120,000 public chains, plus five with anomalous nucleotide sharing. The table comes from immuneACCESS by way of TCRdb, which keeps in-frame sequences with V and J called. Part of the clones is missing from these tables; in studies checked, under half for an unresolved V gene and the rest for unknown reasons. Clonal size and the V and J genes are those of that table, whereas D and trimming came from the DNA. The sample data list approximately 74,000 clones, and less than 80% of these were observed just once. 7.2% of the sample rests with the top ten.

These data belong to a study of cytomegalovirus exposure and HLA in healthy donors (TCRdb year 2017). Study-wide context: According to an earlier analysis of 587 of the donors, 200 million or so T cells yielded 100 million or so unique TCR beta sequences and more than 250 Gb of sequence data. Around 320 gigabases of sequencing data and approximately 93 million unique TCR sequences were included in an early release covering 550 to 800 HLA-typed donors. The genetic ancestry cluster associated with self-reported Caucasian donors included 70% to 85% of the roughly 400 genotyped donors. The study was designed to test whether signatures of past pathogen exposure could be identified by cataloging public T cell receptors. The T cell repertoires of 666 subjects were profiled by immunosequencing and related to cytomegalovirus serostatus. Along with the approximately 620-subject first cohort, a separate validation cohort of approximately 110 different subjects was used. To predict cytomegalovirus infection status, the study combined high-throughput TCR immunosequencing, statistical association of individual TCRs with disease status, and machine learning. In a later analysis, previously published TCR beta repertoires from 670 or so donors were re-analyzed and high-resolution HLA genotyping was added so that TCR occurrence patterns could be studied. In the later analysis, no new phenotypic data were used to find candidate immune exposures; instead, reliance was placed on TCR beta sequences and their occurrence across donors. To decide whether each TCR beta V gene segment behaved as functional or pseudogenic, an earlier analysis of approximately 590 of the donors relied on high-throughput TCR beta sequencing. Donor age, sex, ethnicity and CMV serostatus were compiled alongside the repertoire data. A later genetic analysis took genome-wide SNP genotypes for about three fifths of the roughly 700 donors and used that subset as a discovery cohort. All discovery cohort repertoires had been generated on a single sequencing platform. Both class I and class II loci were covered by HLA typing, at four-digit resolution. The number of donors typed differed by locus, with roughly 620-630 for A, B, C, DRB1 and DQB1, roughly 520 for DQA1, 600 to 610 for DPA1, and some 440 for DPB1. Four or five DR-DQ haplotypes were treated as single units for association and clustering because of strong linkage in the cohort. Among some 400 genotyped donors of the cohort, an average of around 240,000 unique TCR beta nucleotide sequences were sequenced per donor, roughly a sixth of them non-productive.

On the study overall, not on this receptor specifically: When HLA alleles, especially DR and DQ, strongly co-occurred, TCR associations were difficult to assign to individual alleles. Roughly uniform sequencing depth across donors was assumed in presence/absence analyses, although this assumption may not hold. A later genetic analysis reported fewer N-insertions in productive TCRs among donors in an Asian-associated ancestry cluster than the roughly 700-donor mean. Specific HLA alleles were associated with roughly 16,000 TCR beta sequences at a false discovery rate of 0.05 in a later analysis. Several of the top co-occurrence clusters appeared to be linked to parvovirus B19, influenza, CMV and Epstein-Barr virus, according to a later analysis. Cytomegalovirus status was reported to be diagnosed by the classifier with high specificity and sensitivity in both the original and validation cohorts. According to the authors, the approach could potentially be generalized to other disease states and immunological phenotypes. In an earlier analysis of some 500 of the donors, most TCR beta V segments were observed in productive rearrangements about 90% or about 30% of the time, broadly matching IMGT annotations. Across donors, most TCR sequences were observed very rarely, whereas some public TCRs were present in many individuals. CMV serostatus was the only immune exposure information available for the cohort. Most CMV-associated TCR beta chains appeared to be HLA-restricted in a later analysis, and the HLA associations seemed to be driven largely by CMV exposure. Because counts were too low, around 18 rarely observed V segments, including chromosome 9 orphons, were left out of the earlier analysis of roughly 600 of the donors. Because HLA typing was unavailable for some donors at each locus, only the typed subset was used in association tests. A later analysis found that TCR association rates varied across HLA loci, with DRB1 alleles showing the most associated TCRs and HLA-C alleles the fewest. A later analysis found that HLA-associated TCR beta chains were more clonally expanded and had lower generation probabilities than equally common non-associated chains. In vitro tests confirmed that a few of the cytomegalovirus-associated TCR beta chains recognize cytomegalovirus antigens. Linkage disequilibrium might explain the correlated functional status among segregating V segments, but an unknown experimental factor could not be excluded. Because the 87-base-pair reads could not distinguish some IMGT-functional V segments, including TRBV6-2 and TRBV6-3, those segments were excluded. In a later genetic analysis, a missense DCLRE1C variant was associated with V-gene and J-gene trimming of TCR beta chains, and the association was replicated in an independent cohort. A cluster of highly shared sequence variants was judged likely to represent a technical artifact of the sequencing pipeline. The study listed around 160 TCR beta chains as associated with cytomegalovirus. A further reported finding was that TCR beta sequences accurately predicted the HLA-A and HLA-B alleles for most subjects in the first cohort. The cohort was sequenced for TCR beta chains only, and without alpha or paired-chain data the features that could be detected were limited.

V is reduced by 2 bases and J by 4 bases, leaving a spacing of 11 bases between them. Including the terminal cysteine and phenylalanine, the CDR3 comprises 14 residues. Just CDR3 DNA is preserved here, 42 bases in frame from base 1. According to the germline V gene (reference sequence), CDR1 reads SEHNR and CDR2 reads FQNEAQ. The cohort comprised fewer than 700 healthy bone marrow donors. Cohort members were all nominally healthy when sampled, although unrecorded immune exposures were likely present. The donor tested CMV seronegative, placing the donor among the 352 seronegative members of the cohort. A peripheral blood sample was provided by each donor, and peripheral blood mononuclear cells were used for TCR beta sequencing. The Qiagen DNeasy Blood Extraction Kit was used to extract genomic DNA from the blood cell samples.

The clonotype comes from a woman in her thirties or forties in good health and CMV-seronegative. What was sequenced was PBMCs. The sequence is built from TRBV7-9 and TRBJ1-2; no D segment can be confidently identified. The CDR3 region reads CASSLTEGLYGYTF. The nucleotide sequence is given as TGTGCCAGCAGCTTAACGGAGGGCCTCTATGGCTACACCTTC.